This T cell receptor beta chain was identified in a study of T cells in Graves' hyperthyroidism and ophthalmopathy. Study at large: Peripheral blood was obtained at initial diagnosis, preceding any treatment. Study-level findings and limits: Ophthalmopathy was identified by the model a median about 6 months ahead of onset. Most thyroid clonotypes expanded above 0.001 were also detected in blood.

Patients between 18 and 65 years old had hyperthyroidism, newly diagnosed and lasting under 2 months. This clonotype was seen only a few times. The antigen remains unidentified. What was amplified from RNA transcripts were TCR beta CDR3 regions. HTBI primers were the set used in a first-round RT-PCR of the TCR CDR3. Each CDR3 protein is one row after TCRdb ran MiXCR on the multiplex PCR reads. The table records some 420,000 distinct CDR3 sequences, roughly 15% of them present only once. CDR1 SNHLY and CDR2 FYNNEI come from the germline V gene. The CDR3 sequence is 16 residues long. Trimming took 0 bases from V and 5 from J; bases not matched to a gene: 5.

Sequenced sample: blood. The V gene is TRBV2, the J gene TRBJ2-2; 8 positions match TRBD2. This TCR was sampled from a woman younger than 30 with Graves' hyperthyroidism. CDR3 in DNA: TGTGCCAGCAGTGAAGCTAGCGGGATGATAACCGGGGAGCTGTTTTTT. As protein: CASSEASGMITGELFF.